This is a list of T cell receptor beta chains from one sample in a study of blood T cell repertoires in COVID-19. Clones were sequenced by immunoSEQ multiplex PCR, and TCRdb holds only the in-frame ones, with some missing. This sample yields approximately 37,000 clones, of which 80% to 90% are seen a single time; about 4.9% belongs to the top ten. What was sequenced was peripheral blood. The receptors were gathered from a man in his forties or fifties with active COVID-19. The CDR3 runs from the conserved cysteine through the conserved F or W. Each record gives: CDR3 protein, CDR3 DNA, CDR3 length, clone size, V gene, D gene, J gene. D genes are given only for firm matches. Size tells how often a clone was seen (once, few, many) or the class of an expanded clone, and some rows leave it out.

cdr3_aa: CASSLSEKLFF; cdr3_nt: TGTGCCAGCAGCTTGAGTGAAAAACTGTTTTTT; cdr3_length: 11; clone_size: NA; v_call: TRBV7-9; d_call: NA; j_call: TRBJ1-4
cdr3_aa: CASSQGQGQRDTQYF; cdr3_nt: TGCGCCAGCAGCCAAGGTCAGGGGCAACGGGATACGCAGTATTTT; cdr3_length: 15; clone_size: NA; v_call: TRBV4-1; d_call: NA; j_call: TRBJ2-3
cdr3_aa: CATSRGGDSYEQYF; cdr3_nt: TGTGCCACCAGCAGAGGGGGGGACTCCTACGAGCAGTACTTC; cdr3_length: 14; clone_size: few; v_call: TRBV15; d_call: NA; j_call: TRBJ2-7
cdr3_aa: CASSFPGNTIYF; cdr3_nt: TGTGCCAGCAGTTTCCCAGGAAACACCATATATTTT; cdr3_length: 12; clone_size: once; v_call: TRBV28; d_call: NA; j_call: TRBJ1-3
cdr3_aa: CASKQYSPLHF; cdr3_nt: TGTGCCAGCAAACAGTACTCACCCCTCCACTTT; cdr3_length: 11; clone_size: NA; v_call: TRBV2; d_call: NA; j_call: TRBJ1-6
cdr3_aa: CASTGRHRVGEGTQYF; cdr3_nt: TGTGCCAGTACGGGACGGCACAGAGTTGGGGAGGGTACGCAGTATTTT; cdr3_length: 16; clone_size: once; v_call: TRBV19; d_call: TRBD2; j_call: TRBJ2-3
cdr3_aa: CASSLSSAGGAYEQYF; cdr3_nt: TGTGCCAGCAGTTTATCGTCGGCGGGAGGGGCCTACGAGCAGTACTTC; cdr3_length: 16; clone_size: NA; v_call: TRBV27; d_call: TRBD2; j_call: TRBJ2-7
cdr3_aa: CAISESRLAGGEQYF; cdr3_nt: TGTGCCATCAGTGAGTCGCGGCTAGCGGGAGGTGAGCAGTACTTC; cdr3_length: 15; clone_size: NA; v_call: TRBV10-3; d_call: TRBD2; j_call: TRBJ2-7
cdr3_aa: CSVTHRVSREKLFF; cdr3_nt: TGCAGCGTCACGCACAGAGTCTCACGGGAAAAACTGTTTTTT; cdr3_length: 14; clone_size: NA; v_call: TRBV29-1; d_call: NA; j_call: TRBJ1-4
cdr3_aa: CASSKTDQETQYF; cdr3_nt: TGTGCCAGCAGTAAAACGGACCAAGAGACCCAGTACTTC; cdr3_length: 13; clone_size: NA; v_call: TRBV2; d_call: NA; j_call: TRBJ2-5
cdr3_aa: CASSLQGGDTQYF; cdr3_nt: TGTGCCAGCAGCTTACAGGGTGGCGATACGCAGTATTTT; cdr3_length: 13; clone_size: NA; v_call: TRBV7-3; d_call: NA; j_call: TRBJ2-3
cdr3_aa: CASSLDAGEQYF; cdr3_nt: TGTGCTAGCAGCTTGGACGCGGGCGAGCAGTACTTC; cdr3_length: 12; clone_size: NA; v_call: TRBV7-7; d_call: NA; j_call: TRBJ2-7
cdr3_aa: CASSLGQGRGYGYTF; cdr3_nt: TGTGCCAGCAGCTTAGGACAGGGCCGGGGCTATGGCTACACCTTC; cdr3_length: 15; clone_size: NA; v_call: TRBV11-2; d_call: TRBD1; j_call: TRBJ1-2
cdr3_aa: CASSLGGGLYNEQFF; cdr3_nt: TGTGCCAGCAGCTTAGGAGGCGGGTTATACAATGAGCAGTTCTTC; cdr3_length: 15; clone_size: NA; v_call: TRBV11-2; d_call: NA; j_call: TRBJ2-1
cdr3_aa: CASSLGIAKYEQYF; cdr3_nt: TGTGCCAGCAGCCTGGGGATAGCGAAGTACGAGCAGTACTTC; cdr3_length: 14; clone_size: NA; v_call: TRBV11-1; d_call: NA; j_call: TRBJ2-7
cdr3_aa: CATSRSGTGDYNEQFF; cdr3_nt: TGTGCCACCAGCAGATCCGGGACAGGCGACTACAATGAGCAGTTCTTC; cdr3_length: 16; clone_size: NA; v_call: TRBV15; d_call: TRBD1; j_call: TRBJ2-1
cdr3_aa: CASSIESGVETQYF; cdr3_nt: TGTGCCAGTAGTATAGAGTCAGGGGTAGAGACCCAGTACTTC; cdr3_length: 14; clone_size: NA; v_call: TRBV19; d_call: NA; j_call: TRBJ2-5
cdr3_aa: CASSLASEGTGEAFF; cdr3_nt: TGTGCCAGCAGCTTAGCGTCGGAAGGGACAGGTGAAGCTTTCTTT; cdr3_length: 15; clone_size: few; v_call: TRBV7-8; d_call: TRBD1; j_call: TRBJ1-1
cdr3_aa: CASSEYKGWSDTQYF; cdr3_nt: TGTGCCAGCAGTGAATACAAGGGGTGGTCAGATACGCAGTATTTT; cdr3_length: 15; clone_size: NA; v_call: TRBV6-1; d_call: NA; j_call: TRBJ2-3
cdr3_aa: CASSYVSGGGNEQFF; cdr3_nt: TGTGCCAGCAGTTACGTCTCGGGAGGTGGGAATGAGCAGTTCTTC; cdr3_length: 15; clone_size: NA; v_call: TRBV6-2/TRBV6-3; d_call: TRBD2; j_call: TRBJ2-1
cdr3_aa: CASSFSGGNNEQFF; cdr3_nt: TGTGCCAGCAGTTTTTCGGGAGGGAACAATGAGCAGTTCTTC; cdr3_length: 14; clone_size: NA; v_call: TRBV27; d_call: TRBD2; j_call: TRBJ2-1
cdr3_aa: CASSPGLADYYEQYF; cdr3_nt: TGTGCCAGCAGCCCGGGACTAGCGGATTACTACGAGCAGTACTTC; cdr3_length: 15; clone_size: medium-sized; v_call: TRBV3-1/TRBV3-2; d_call: TRBD2; j_call: TRBJ2-7
cdr3_aa: CASRLGRGPYNEQFF; cdr3_nt: TGTGCCAGCCGCCTGGGCAGGGGGCCTTACAATGAGCAGTTCTTC; cdr3_length: 15; clone_size: NA; v_call: TRBV19; d_call: TRBD1; j_call: TRBJ2-1
cdr3_aa: CASSPTGGFGNSPLHF; cdr3_nt: TGTGCCAGCAGCCCTACGGGGGGCTTCGGTAATTCACCCCTCCACTTT; cdr3_length: 16; clone_size: NA; v_call: TRBV7-9; d_call: NA; j_call: TRBJ1-6
cdr3_aa: CASNSGGPGGEQFF; cdr3_nt: TGCGCCAGCAACTCGGGGGGCCCCGGGGGAGAGCAGTTCTTC; cdr3_length: 14; clone_size: NA; v_call: TRBV10-1; d_call: NA; j_call: TRBJ2-1
cdr3_aa: CSVQMNQGSNQPQHF; cdr3_nt: TGCAGCGTTCAGATGAATCAGGGAAGCAATCAGCCCCAGCATTTT; cdr3_length: 15; clone_size: NA; v_call: TRBV29-1; d_call: NA; j_call: TRBJ1-5
cdr3_aa: CASSQGQGANYGYTF; cdr3_nt: TGCGCCAGCAGCCAGGGACAGGGAGCTAACTATGGCTACACCTTC; cdr3_length: 15; clone_size: NA; v_call: TRBV4-1; d_call: TRBD1; j_call: TRBJ1-2
cdr3_aa: CASSSWEVFSYNEQFF; cdr3_nt: TGTGCCAGCAGTTCTTGGGAGGTATTCTCCTACAATGAGCAGTTCTTC; cdr3_length: 16; clone_size: NA; v_call: TRBV27; d_call: NA; j_call: TRBJ2-1
cdr3_aa: CASSSTGLNTEAFF; cdr3_nt: TGTGCCAGCAGCTCGACAGGGCTGAACACTGAAGCTTTCTTT; cdr3_length: 14; clone_size: once; v_call: TRBV7-3; d_call: TRBD1; j_call: TRBJ1-1